Listed below are T cell receptor beta chains from one sample, sequenced in a study of response to subunit inactivated influenza vaccine. Via MiXCR, TCRdb re-called the RT-PCR reads, giving one row per CDR3 protein. The data show around 580,000 distinct CDR3 sequences, roughly 10% seen once. Specimen: PBMCs from blood, collected on the day of vaccination. The receptors derive from a man in his fifties or sixties who received an inactivated influenza vaccine. The CDR3 runs from the conserved cysteine through the conserved F or W. A D gene is named only where the DNA matches it firmly. Rows may omit the clone size; those that give it use once, few, many or a size class.

D gene: -; J gene: TRBJ2-2; clone size: few; V gene: TRBV7-9; CDR3 protein: CASVQTGYNTGELFF; CDR3 DNA: TGTGCCAGCGTCCAAACGGGATACAACACCGGGGAGCTGTTTTTT
D gene: TRBD1; J gene: TRBJ2-7; clone size: -; V gene: TRBV6-2/TRBV6-3; CDR3 protein: CASSRYTSRQGPPYEQYF; CDR3 DNA: TGTGCCAGCAGTAGATACACCTCGAGACAGGGTCCACCCTACGAGCAGTACTTC
D gene: TRBD2; J gene: TRBJ2-3; clone size: once; V gene: TRBV28; CDR3 protein: CGSSHEAGSTDTQYF; CDR3 DNA: TGTGGCAGCAGTCACGAAGCGGGGAGCACAGATACGCAGTATTTT
D gene: -; J gene: TRBJ2-1; clone size: few; V gene: TRBV4-3; CDR3 protein: CASSRTYDNEQFF; CDR3 DNA: TGCGCCAGCAGCCGAACATACGACAATGAGCAGTTCTTC
D gene: -; J gene: TRBJ2-1; clone size: -; V gene: TRBV5-6; CDR3 protein: CASSLAQNEQFF; CDR3 DNA: TGTGCCAGCAGCTTGGCACAAAATGAGCAGTTCTTC
D gene: TRBD2; J gene: TRBJ2-3; clone size: -; V gene: TRBV20-1; CDR3 protein: CSARDFLRGGTDTQYF; CDR3 DNA: TGCAGTGCTAGGGATTTTTTGCGGGGGGGTACAGATACGCAGTATTTT
D gene: TRBD1; J gene: TRBJ2-1; clone size: -; V gene: TRBV27; CDR3 protein: CASSFIRVTGGKDEQFF; CDR3 DNA: TGTGCCAGCAGTTTCATTCGTGTGACAGGGGGCAAGGATGAGCAGTTCTTC
D gene: -; J gene: TRBJ1-1; clone size: -; V gene: TRBV5-1; CDR3 protein: CASSLVPGQNTEAFF; CDR3 DNA: TGCGCCAGCAGCTTGGTCCCGGGACAGAACACTGAAGCTTTCTTT
D gene: -; J gene: TRBJ2-2; clone size: many; V gene: TRBV12-3/TRBV12-4; CDR3 protein: CASLLTGTNTGELFF; CDR3 DNA: TGTGCCAGCTTACTGACTGGAACGAACACCGGGGAGCTGTTTTTT
D gene: TRBD2; J gene: TRBJ2-7; clone size: many; V gene: TRBV20-1; CDR3 protein: CSARGLAGGFEYEQYF; CDR3 DNA: TGCAGTGCTAGAGGACTAGCGGGAGGGTTCGAGTACGAGCAGTACTTC
D gene: -; J gene: TRBJ2-3; clone size: few; V gene: TRBV5-1; CDR3 protein: CASSSTLTDTQYF; CDR3 DNA: TGCGCCAGCAGCTCCACGCTCACAGATACGCAGTATTTT
D gene: -; J gene: TRBJ2-6; clone size: -; V gene: TRBV10-3; CDR3 protein: CAISRGGSSGANVLTF; CDR3 DNA: TGTGCCATCAGCCGGGGTGGTAGCTCTGGGGCCAACGTCCTGACTTTC
D gene: TRBD1; J gene: TRBJ1-5; clone size: -; V gene: TRBV5-1; CDR3 protein: CASSSGTGHNQPQHF; CDR3 DNA: TGCGCCAGCAGCTCCGGGACAGGGCACAATCAGCCCCAGCATTTT
D gene: -; J gene: TRBJ2-5; clone size: -; V gene: TRBV6-1; CDR3 protein: CASTPWGIQETQYF; CDR3 DNA: TGTGCCAGCACTCCCTGGGGTATCCAAGAGACCCAGTACTTC
D gene: TRBD1; J gene: TRBJ2-6; clone size: few; V gene: TRBV5-4; CDR3 protein: CASSLSPPGQGRSGANVLTF; CDR3 DNA: TGTGCCAGCAGCTTGTCCCCCCCCGGACAGGGTAGGTCTGGGGCCAACGTCCTGACTTTC
D gene: TRBD2; J gene: TRBJ2-6; clone size: -; V gene: TRBV4-2; CDR3 protein: CASSQVTSGISGANVLTF; CDR3 DNA: TGTGCCAGCAGCCAAGTGACTAGCGGGATCTCTGGGGCCAACGTCCTGACTTTC
D gene: TRBD2; J gene: TRBJ2-5; clone size: few; V gene: TRBV5-6; CDR3 protein: CASSLMTSGQETQYF; CDR3 DNA: TGTGCCAGCAGCTTGATGACTAGCGGCCAAGAGACCCAGTACTTC
D gene: -; J gene: TRBJ2-7; clone size: many; V gene: TRBV5-1; CDR3 protein: CASSGQSPSYEQYF; CDR3 DNA: TGCGCCAGCAGCGGACAGAGCCCCTCCTACGAGCAGTACTTC
D gene: TRBD2; J gene: TRBJ2-7; clone size: few; V gene: TRBV28; CDR3 protein: CASKTAGSAYEQYF; CDR3 DNA: TGTGCCAGCAAAACAGCGGGAAGTGCCTACGAGCAGTACTTC
D gene: -; J gene: TRBJ2-1; clone size: few; V gene: TRBV20-1; CDR3 protein: CSARGDSDNEQFF; CDR3 DNA: TGCAGTGCTAGAGGGGACTCTGACAATGAGCAGTTCTTC
D gene: TRBD2; J gene: TRBJ2-5; clone size: few; V gene: TRBV5-6; CDR3 protein: CASSPGVVAGGIEETQYF; CDR3 DNA: TGTGCCAGCAGCCCTGGCGTAGTAGCGGGGGGCATTGAAGAGACCCAGTACTTC
D gene: TRBD1; J gene: TRBJ2-7; clone size: -; V gene: TRBV5-1; CDR3 protein: CASSSRDSGYEQYF; CDR3 DNA: TGCGCCAGCAGCTCCCGGGACAGTGGTTACGAGCAGTACTTC
D gene: -; J gene: TRBJ2-1; clone size: few; V gene: TRBV12-3/TRBV12-4; CDR3 protein: CASSLGGAGLNFF; CDR3 DNA: TGTGCCAGCAGTTTGGGGGGGGCGGGACTTAACTTCTTC
D gene: -; J gene: TRBJ2-7; clone size: -; V gene: TRBV27; CDR3 protein: CASSLGRKSYEQYF; CDR3 DNA: TGTGCCAGCAGTTTGGGACGAAAGTCCTACGAGCAGTACTTC
D gene: TRBD1; J gene: TRBJ2-1; clone size: -; V gene: TRBV4-3; CDR3 protein: CASSQGRTGGRTTYNEQFF; CDR3 DNA: TGCGCCAGCAGCCAAGGTCGGACAGGGGGACGAACTACCTACAATGAGCAGTTCTTC
D gene: -; J gene: TRBJ2-7; clone size: -; V gene: TRBV9; CDR3 protein: CASSDDLSPGEQYF; CDR3 DNA: TGTGCCAGCAGCGACGACTTGTCTCCTGGCGAGCAGTACTTC
D gene: TRBD2; J gene: TRBJ2-5; clone size: few; V gene: TRBV27; CDR3 protein: CASSYSGTPRRQETQYF; CDR3 DNA: TGTGCCAGCAGTTATAGCGGGACTCCTCGCCGCCAAGAGACCCAGTACTTC
D gene: -; J gene: TRBJ1-2; clone size: -; V gene: TRBV6-1; CDR3 protein: CASGLTGSYGYTF; CDR3 DNA: TGTGCCAGCGGGTTGACTGGGAGCTATGGCTACACCTTC
D gene: TRBD1; J gene: TRBJ1-2; clone size: -; V gene: TRBV5-1; CDR3 protein: CASSLRGQGPYGYTF; CDR3 DNA: TGCGCCAGCAGCTTACGGGGACAGGGCCCCTATGGCTACACCTTC
D gene: -; J gene: TRBJ1-1; clone size: -; V gene: TRBV7-9; CDR3 protein: CASSDGRTNTEAFF; CDR3 DNA: TGTGCCAGCAGTGACGGACGGACGAACACTGAAGCTTTCTTT
D gene: -; J gene: TRBJ1-1; clone size: few; V gene: TRBV6-2/TRBV6-3; CDR3 protein: CASSLKIRGMNTEAFF; CDR3 DNA: TGTGCCAGCAGTTTGAAGATCAGGGGTATGAACACTGAAGCTTTCTTT
D gene: TRBD2; J gene: TRBJ2-1; clone size: many; V gene: TRBV12-3/TRBV12-4; CDR3 protein: CASSLIAGHSYNEQFF; CDR3 DNA: TGTGCCAGCAGTTTAATAGCGGGCCACTCCTACAATGAGCAGTTCTTC
D gene: -; J gene: TRBJ2-5; clone size: few; V gene: TRBV7-8; CDR3 protein: CASSFRAGETQYF; CDR3 DNA: TGTGCCAGCAGCTTTAGGGCGGGAGAGACCCAGTACTTC
D gene: TRBD1; J gene: TRBJ2-7; clone size: few; V gene: TRBV5-1; CDR3 protein: CASSSARDRGTYVQYF; CDR3 DNA: TGCGCCAGCAGCTCTGCCCGGGACAGGGGGACGTACGTGCAGTACTTC
D gene: -; J gene: TRBJ2-5; clone size: few; V gene: TRBV20-1; CDR3 protein: CSAQGFGETQYF; CDR3 DNA: TGCAGTGCCCAGGGTTTCGGTGAGACCCAGTACTTC
D gene: TRBD2; J gene: TRBJ2-3; clone size: -; V gene: TRBV30; CDR3 protein: CAWSMYMLAELSTDTQYF; CDR3 DNA: TGTGCCTGGAGTATGTATATGCTAGCGGAACTTAGCACAGATACGCAGTATTTT
D gene: TRBD2; J gene: TRBJ2-2; clone size: -; V gene: TRBV12-3/TRBV12-4; CDR3 protein: CASSLLAPTGELFF; CDR3 DNA: TGTGCCAGCAGTCTACTAGCGCCAACGGGGGAGCTGTTTTTT
D gene: -; J gene: TRBJ2-1; clone size: once; V gene: TRBV5-6; CDR3 protein: CASSGTVYNEQFF; CDR3 DNA: TGTGCCAGCAGCGGGACGGTGTACAATGAGCAGTTCTTC
D gene: -; J gene: TRBJ1-1; clone size: -; V gene: TRBV28; CDR3 protein: CASSPPQPEAFF; CDR3 DNA: TGTGCCAGCAGTCCTCCGCAGCCTGAAGCTTTCTTT
D gene: -; J gene: TRBJ1-3; clone size: -; V gene: TRBV7-8; CDR3 protein: CASSRGARGNTIYF; CDR3 DNA: TGTGCCAGCAGTAGAGGGGCTCGTGGAAACACCATATATTTT
D gene: -; J gene: TRBJ2-1; clone size: -; V gene: TRBV10-3; CDR3 protein: CAISESGGIGNEQFF; CDR3 DNA: TGTGCCATCAGTGAGTCTGGCGGGATCGGGAATGAGCAGTTCTTC
D gene: -; J gene: TRBJ2-5; clone size: -; V gene: TRBV29-1; CDR3 protein: CSVDLKQGGETQYF; CDR3 DNA: TGCAGCGTTGACCTCAAACAGGGAGGAGAGACCCAGTACTTC
D gene: -; J gene: TRBJ2-7; clone size: -; V gene: TRBV12-3/TRBV12-4; CDR3 protein: CASRPTGPSYEQYF; CDR3 DNA: TGTGCCAGCAGACCGACAGGACCCTCCTACGAGCAGTACTTC
D gene: TRBD2; J gene: TRBJ2-5; clone size: -; V gene: TRBV7-9; CDR3 protein: CASSLGGLAEQETQYF; CDR3 DNA: TGTGCCAGCAGCTTAGGTGGACTAGCGGAACAAGAGACCCAGTACTTC
D gene: TRBD2; J gene: TRBJ2-1; clone size: many; V gene: TRBV27; CDR3 protein: CASSTLAGVYNEQFF; CDR3 DNA: TGTGCCAGCAGTACCCTAGCGGGAGTCTACAATGAGCAGTTCTTC
D gene: -; J gene: TRBJ2-3; clone size: -; V gene: TRBV20-1; CDR3 protein: CSARDSSWVTDTQYF; CDR3 DNA: TGCAGTGCTAGAGATTCTAGCTGGGTCACAGATACGCAGTATTTT
D gene: -; J gene: TRBJ2-7; clone size: -; V gene: TRBV7-2; CDR3 protein: CSSSLVSQFYEQYF; CDR3 DNA: TGTTCCAGCAGCTTAGTTTCGCAGTTCTACGAGCAGTACTTC
D gene: -; J gene: TRBJ2-3; clone size: few; V gene: TRBV27; CDR3 protein: CASSPTGYHTDTQYF; CDR3 DNA: TGTGCCAGCAGTCCCACGGGCTACCACACAGATACGCAGTATTTT
D gene: TRBD1; J gene: TRBJ2-7; clone size: few; V gene: TRBV7-6; CDR3 protein: CASSPTGQGNIYEQYF; CDR3 DNA: TGTGCCAGCAGCCCTACCGGACAGGGGAATATCTACGAGCAGTACTTC
D gene: -; J gene: TRBJ2-1; clone size: many; V gene: TRBV5-1; CDR3 protein: CASSLVGSDEQFF; CDR3 DNA: TGCGCCAGCAGCTTGGTGGGGTCCGATGAGCAGTTCTTC
D gene: -; J gene: TRBJ1-4; clone size: -; V gene: TRBV18; CDR3 protein: CASSLSQATNEKLFF; CDR3 DNA: TGTGCCAGCTCACTCTCACAGGCAACTAATGAAAAACTGTTTTTT
D gene: -; J gene: TRBJ2-7; clone size: few; V gene: TRBV30; CDR3 protein: CAWSNNYEQYF; CDR3 DNA: TGTGCCTGGAGTAACAACTACGAGCAGTACTTC
D gene: -; J gene: TRBJ2-7; clone size: -; V gene: TRBV4-2; CDR3 protein: CASSQGQGPGEQYF; CDR3 DNA: TGTGCCAGCAGCCAAGGCCAAGGGCCGGGCGAGCAGTACTTC
D gene: TRBD1; J gene: TRBJ1-6; clone size: many; V gene: TRBV5-1; CDR3 protein: CASSREYGTANSPLHF; CDR3 DNA: TGCGCCAGCAGCCGGGAATACGGGACAGCTAATTCACCCCTCCACTTT
D gene: TRBD1; J gene: TRBJ2-3; clone size: -; V gene: TRBV28; CDR3 protein: CASSLFGQGGDTQYF; CDR3 DNA: TGTGCCAGCAGTTTATTCGGACAGGGGGGAGATACGCAGTATTTT
D gene: TRBD2; J gene: TRBJ2-1; clone size: many; V gene: TRBV19; CDR3 protein: CASSPGWGGNEQFF; CDR3 DNA: TGTGCCAGTAGTCCTGGGTGGGGGGGGAATGAGCAGTTCTTC
D gene: TRBD1; J gene: TRBJ1-2; clone size: few; V gene: TRBV6-5; CDR3 protein: CASSLGQFSYGYTF; CDR3 DNA: TGTGCCAGCAGTTTGGGACAGTTCTCCTATGGCTACACCTTC
D gene: TRBD1; J gene: TRBJ2-2; clone size: -; V gene: TRBV7-9; CDR3 protein: CASRKTGGAWELFF; CDR3 DNA: TGTGCCAGCAGGAAGACAGGGGGTGCCTGGGAGCTGTTTTTT
D gene: TRBD2; J gene: TRBJ2-3; clone size: few; V gene: TRBV7-8; CDR3 protein: CASSARHLAGSTDTQYF; CDR3 DNA: TGTGCCAGCAGCGCCCGCCATCTAGCGGGGAGCACAGATACGCAGTATTTT